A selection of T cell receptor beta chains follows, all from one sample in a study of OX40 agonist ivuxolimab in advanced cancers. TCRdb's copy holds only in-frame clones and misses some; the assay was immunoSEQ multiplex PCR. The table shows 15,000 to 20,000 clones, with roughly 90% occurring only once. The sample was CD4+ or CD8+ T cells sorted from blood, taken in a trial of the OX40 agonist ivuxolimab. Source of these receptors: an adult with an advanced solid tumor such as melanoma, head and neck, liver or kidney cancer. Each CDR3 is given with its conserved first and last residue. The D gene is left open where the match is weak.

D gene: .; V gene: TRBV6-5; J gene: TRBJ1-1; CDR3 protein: CASSYRSNTEAFF; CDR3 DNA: TGTGCCAGCAGTTACAGGAGCAACACTGAAGCTTTCTTT
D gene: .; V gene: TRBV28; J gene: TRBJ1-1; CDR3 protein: CASREDTSGPDTEAFF; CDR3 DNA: TGTGCCAGCAGGGAAGACACCAGCGGGCCGGACACTGAAGCTTTCTTT
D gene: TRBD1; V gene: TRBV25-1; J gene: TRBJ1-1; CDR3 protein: CASSEYVRGLGAFF; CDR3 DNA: TGTGCCAGCAGTGAATATGTCAGGGGGCTGGGAGCTTTCTTT
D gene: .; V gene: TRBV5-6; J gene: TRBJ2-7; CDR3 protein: CASTSVDNPLTYEQYF; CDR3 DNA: TGTGCCAGCACCTCGGTGGATAATCCATTGACCTACGAGCAGTACTTC
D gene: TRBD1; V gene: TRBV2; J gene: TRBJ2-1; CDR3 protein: CASSPGQGADEQFF; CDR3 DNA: TGTGCCAGCAGTCCGGGACAGGGGGCGGATGAGCAGTTCTTC
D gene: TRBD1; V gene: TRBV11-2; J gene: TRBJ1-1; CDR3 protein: CASSLARGIWTEAFF; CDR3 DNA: TGTGCCAGCAGCTTAGCCAGGGGGATTTGGACTGAAGCTTTCTTT
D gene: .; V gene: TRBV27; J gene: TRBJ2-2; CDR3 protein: CASTGTGELFF; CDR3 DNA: TGTGCCAGTACAGGGACCGGGGAGCTGTTTTTT
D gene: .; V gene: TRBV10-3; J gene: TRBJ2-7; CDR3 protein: CATRGENAYEQYF; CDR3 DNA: TGTGCCACCCGCGGGGAGAACGCCTACGAGCAGTACTTC
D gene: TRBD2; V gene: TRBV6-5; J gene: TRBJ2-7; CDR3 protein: CASSEGGGEQYF; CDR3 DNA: TGTGCCAGCAGTGAGGGCGGGGGCGAGCAGTACTTC
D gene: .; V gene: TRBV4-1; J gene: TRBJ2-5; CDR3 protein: CASSQAPPETQYF; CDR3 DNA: TGCGCCAGCAGCCAAGCACCGCCCGAGACCCAGTACTTC
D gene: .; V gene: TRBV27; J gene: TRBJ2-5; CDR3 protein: CASSFRGGGRLEETQYF; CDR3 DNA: TGTGCCAGCAGTTTTAGGGGAGGTGGGAGGCTGGAAGAGACCCAGTACTTC